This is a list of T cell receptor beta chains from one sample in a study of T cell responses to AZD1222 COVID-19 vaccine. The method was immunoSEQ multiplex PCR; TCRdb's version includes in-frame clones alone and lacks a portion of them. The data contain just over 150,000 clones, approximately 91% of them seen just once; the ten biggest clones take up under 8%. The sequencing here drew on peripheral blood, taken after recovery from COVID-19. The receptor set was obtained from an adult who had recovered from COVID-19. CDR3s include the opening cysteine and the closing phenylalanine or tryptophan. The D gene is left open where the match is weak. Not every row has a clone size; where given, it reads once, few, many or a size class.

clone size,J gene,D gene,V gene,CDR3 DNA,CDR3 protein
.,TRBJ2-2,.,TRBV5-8,TGTGCCAGTTCGGGCAGGGCGATCACCGGGGAGCTGTTTTTT,CASSGRAITGELFF
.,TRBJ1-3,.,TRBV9,TGTGCCAGCAAAGGAGGAAACACCATATATTTT,CASKGGNTIYF
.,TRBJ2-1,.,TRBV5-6,TGTGCCAGCAGCTTGGAGGATTTATACAATGAGCAGTTCTTC,CASSLEDLYNEQFF
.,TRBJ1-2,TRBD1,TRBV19,TGTGCCAGTAACCGACAGGGGTCCTCTCTCTCCTATGGCTACACCTTC,CASNRQGSSLSYGYTF
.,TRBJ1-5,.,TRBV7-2,TGTGCCAGCAGCTTAGGGGGGTCTCCGAACCAGCCCCAGCATTTT,CASSLGGSPNQPQHF
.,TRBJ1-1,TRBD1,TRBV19,TGTGCCAGTAGTATGGGAGTGGTGGACAGGGTGAGCACTGAAGCTTTCTTT,CASSMGVVDRVSTEAFF
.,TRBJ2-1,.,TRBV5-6,TGTGCCAGCAGCCCTCAGGGTTTCGACAATGAGCAGTTCTTC,CASSPQGFDNEQFF
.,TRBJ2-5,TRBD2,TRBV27,TGTGCCAGCAGTCCCTTGGCGGGAGGGCCTCTTGAGACCCAGTACTTC,CASSPLAGGPLETQYF
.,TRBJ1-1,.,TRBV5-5,TGTGCCAGCAGCTTAGAGGCCAGGAACACTGAAGCTTTCTTT,CASSLEARNTEAFF
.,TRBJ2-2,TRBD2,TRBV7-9,TGTGCCAGCAGCCCACCGAGCGGGAGGAGGCTGACCGGGGAGCTGTTTTTT,CASSPPSGRRLTGELFF
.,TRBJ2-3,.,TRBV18,TGTGCCAGCTCACTGAGCGGTCTAATCACAGATACGCAGTATTTT,CASSLSGLITDTQYF
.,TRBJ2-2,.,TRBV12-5,TGTGCTAGTGGTTTGGTGAGACAGAACACCGGGGAGCTGTTTTTT,CASGLVRQNTGELFF
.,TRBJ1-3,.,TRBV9,TGTGCCAGCAGCTTCCGGACAGGAAACACCATATATTTT,CASSFRTGNTIYF
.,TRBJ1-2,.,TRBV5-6,TGTGCCAGCAGCTTGGACGGAGACTATGGCTACACCTTC,CASSLDGDYGYTF
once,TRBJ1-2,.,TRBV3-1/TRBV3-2,TGTGCCAGCAGCCAAGATCACGACAGCTCATATGGCTACACCTTC,CASSQDHDSSYGYTF
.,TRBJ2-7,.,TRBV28,TGTGCCAGCAGTTTAGTCCCCGAGGGACCCTACGAGCAGTACTTC,CASSLVPEGPYEQYF
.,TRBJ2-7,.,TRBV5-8,TGTGCCAGCAGCTTGGGGGTTTCAATCGGACCCTACGAGCAGTACTTC,CASSLGVSIGPYEQYF
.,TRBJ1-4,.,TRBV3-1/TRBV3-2,TGTGCCAGCAGCCTTCCCTCAAGGGAAAAACTGTTTTTT,CASSLPSREKLFF
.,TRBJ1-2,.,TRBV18,TGTGCCAGCTCACCGGTACCCGGGGGGGATGGAGGCTACACCTTC,CASSPVPGGDGGYTF
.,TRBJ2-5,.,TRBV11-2,TGTGCCAGCAGCTTCAGGGAGACCCAGTACTTC,CASSFRETQYF
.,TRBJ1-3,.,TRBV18,TGTGCCAGCTCACCACCGGGCTCGCCTCATGTTGGAAACACCATATATTTT,CASSPPGSPHVGNTIYF
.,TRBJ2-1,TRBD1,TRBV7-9,TGTGCCAGCAGCGTCTGGGACAGTGATCACAATGAGCAGTTCTTC,CASSVWDSDHNEQFF
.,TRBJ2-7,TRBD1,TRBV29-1,TGCAGCGCTAGGGACAGTCTCTCCTACGAGCAGTACTTC,CSARDSLSYEQYF
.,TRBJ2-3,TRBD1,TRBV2,TGTGCCAGCGATGGACAGGGCACAGATACGCAGTATTTT,CASDGQGTDTQYF
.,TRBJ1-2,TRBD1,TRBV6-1,TGTGCCAGCAGTGAGCGACAGGGGGTCGGCTACACCTTC,CASSERQGVGYTF
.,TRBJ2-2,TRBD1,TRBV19,TGTGCCACCTCTAAAGGGGGCCTCCGCACCGGGGAGCTGTTTTTT,CATSKGGLRTGELFF
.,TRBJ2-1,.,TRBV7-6,TGTGCCAGCAGCTTATCCCGAGGCAATGAGCAGTTCTTC,CASSLSRGNEQFF
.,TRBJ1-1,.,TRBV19,TGTGCCAGTAGTCCTGGACCCGCAAACACTGAAGCTTTCTTT,CASSPGPANTEAFF
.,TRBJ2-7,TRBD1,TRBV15,TGTGCCACCAGCTTAAACAGGGGTGGCGAGCAGTACTTC,CATSLNRGGEQYF
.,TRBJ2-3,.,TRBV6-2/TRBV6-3,TGTGCCAGCAGTTACGTAAAGCTAGTTGGGGGCACAGATACGCAGTATTTT,CASSYVKLVGGTDTQYF
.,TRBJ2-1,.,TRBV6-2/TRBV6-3,TGTGCCAGCAGTTTGCGGGGGCCTTTCAAGCAGTTCTTC,CASSLRGPFKQFF
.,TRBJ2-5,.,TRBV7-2,TGTGCCAGCAGCCCCCTTGGACACGGGGGGACCCAGTACTTC,CASSPLGHGGTQYF
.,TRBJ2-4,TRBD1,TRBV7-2,TGTGCCAGCAGCAACCTGGACAGGGACGAGGACATTCAGTACTTC,CASSNLDRDEDIQYF
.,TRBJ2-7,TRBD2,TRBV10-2,TGCGCCAGTGGGTTGACTAGCGGGACCTACGAGCAGTACTTC,CASGLTSGTYEQYF
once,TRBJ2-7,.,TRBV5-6,TGTGCCAGCAGCTTGACCCACCATTCCTACGAGCAGTACTTC,CASSLTHHSYEQYF
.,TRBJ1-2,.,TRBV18,TGTGCCAGCTCACCACAACAGGGTGATGGCTACACCTTC,CASSPQQGDGYTF
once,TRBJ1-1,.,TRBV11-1,TGTGCCAGCGGGAGGCAGGTGCCGGGCACTGAAGCTTTCTTT,CASGRQVPGTEAFF
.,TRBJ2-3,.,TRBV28,TGTGCCAGCAGTTTAGAATGGACCGCTTTGGGAGATACGCAGTATTTT,CASSLEWTALGDTQYF
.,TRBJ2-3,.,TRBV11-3,TGTGCCAGCAGCTTAGTATCTAGCGAAGATACGCAGTATTTT,CASSLVSSEDTQYF
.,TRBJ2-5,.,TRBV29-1,TGCAGCGTGGGAATATGGGGGGCCCAAGAGACCCAGTACTTC,CSVGIWGAQETQYF
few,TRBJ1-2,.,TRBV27,TGTGCCAGCAGTACCTCTTCGGCCTATGGCTACACCTTC,CASSTSSAYGYTF
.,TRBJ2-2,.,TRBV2,TGTGCCAGCAGTGTTGACAGACCGAACACCGGGGAGCTGTTTTTT,CASSVDRPNTGELFF
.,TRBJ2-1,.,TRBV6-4,TGTGCCAGCGCGTTCCGGGGGGCCAGGGATGAGCAGTTCTTC,CASAFRGARDEQFF
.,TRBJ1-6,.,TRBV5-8,TGTGCCAGCAGCACCGTGGGGGTGATTAATTCACCCCTCCACTTT,CASSTVGVINSPLHF
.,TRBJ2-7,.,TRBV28,TGTGCCAGCAGTTTGTTCCAAACCGAGCAGTACTTC,CASSLFQTEQYF
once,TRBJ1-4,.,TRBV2,TGTGCCAGCATCCCTTCGGGGCCTGGAAAACTGTTTTTT,CASIPSGPGKLFF
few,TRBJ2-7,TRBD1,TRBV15,TGTGCCACCAGCGGTACCGGGACAGGGGGCTTAAGCTACGAGCAGTACTTC,CATSGTGTGGLSYEQYF
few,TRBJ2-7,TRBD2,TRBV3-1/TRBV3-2,TGTGCCAGCAGCCCTGGACTAGCGGGAGACGAGCAGTACTTC,CASSPGLAGDEQYF
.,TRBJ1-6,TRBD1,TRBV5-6,TGTGCCAGCAGCTTCGGACAGGGGGCGTTCAGCTCCTATAATTCACCCCTCCACTTT,CASSFGQGAFSSYNSPLHF
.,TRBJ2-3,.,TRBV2,TGTGGGGGTTCCTATAGCACAGATACGCAGTATTTT,CGGSYSTDTQYF
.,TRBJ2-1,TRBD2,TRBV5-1,TGCGCCAGCAGCTCCGGGACTAGCGGGAGTCAGGCCTACAATGAGCAGTTCTTC,CASSSGTSGSQAYNEQFF
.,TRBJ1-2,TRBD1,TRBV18,TGTGCCAGCTCACCACCAGGGGGCGCCTATGGCTACACCTTC,CASSPPGGAYGYTF
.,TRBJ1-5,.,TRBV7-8,TGTGCCAGCAGCTTAGGGCACGGAGGGAATCAGCCCCAGCATTTT,CASSLGHGGNQPQHF
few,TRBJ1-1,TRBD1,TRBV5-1,TGCGCCAGCTCAAAAACAGGGGAGGTGCGCACTGAAGCTTTCTTT,CASSKTGEVRTEAFF
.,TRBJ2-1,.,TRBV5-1,TGCGCCAGCAGCCGACCCCAAACTGGCAATGAGCAGTTCTTC,CASSRPQTGNEQFF
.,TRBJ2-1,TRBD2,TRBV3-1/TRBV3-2,TGTGCCAGCAGCCTAGGGACTAGCGGAGCTCATGAGCAGTTCTTC,CASSLGTSGAHEQFF
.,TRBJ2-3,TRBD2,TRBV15,TGTGCCACCAGGACTAGCGGGACGCGCACAGATACGCAGTATTTT,CATRTSGTRTDTQYF
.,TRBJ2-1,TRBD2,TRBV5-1,TGCGCCAGCAGCTCGGGACTAGCATCCCACAATGAGCAGTTCTTC,CASSSGLASHNEQFF
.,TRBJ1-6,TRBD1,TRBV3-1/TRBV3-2,TGTGCCAGCAGCCAAGATCTCGTGAACAGGGGTTCACCCCTCCACTTT,CASSQDLVNRGSPLHF